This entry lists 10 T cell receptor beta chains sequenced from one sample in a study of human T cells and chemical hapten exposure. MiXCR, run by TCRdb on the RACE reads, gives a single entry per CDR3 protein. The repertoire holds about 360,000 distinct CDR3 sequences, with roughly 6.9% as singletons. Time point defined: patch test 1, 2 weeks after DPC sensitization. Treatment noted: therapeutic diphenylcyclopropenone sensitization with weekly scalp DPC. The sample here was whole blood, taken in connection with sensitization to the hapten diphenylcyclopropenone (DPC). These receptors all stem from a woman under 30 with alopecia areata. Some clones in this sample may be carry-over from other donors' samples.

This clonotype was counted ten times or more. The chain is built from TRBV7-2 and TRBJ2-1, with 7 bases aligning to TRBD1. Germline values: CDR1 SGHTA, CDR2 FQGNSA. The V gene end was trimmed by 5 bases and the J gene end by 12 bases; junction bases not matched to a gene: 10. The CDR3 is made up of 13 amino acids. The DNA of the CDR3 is TGTGCCAGCAGCCCCCGACAGGGAGAGGGGCAGTTCTTC. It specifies CASSPRQGEGQFF.

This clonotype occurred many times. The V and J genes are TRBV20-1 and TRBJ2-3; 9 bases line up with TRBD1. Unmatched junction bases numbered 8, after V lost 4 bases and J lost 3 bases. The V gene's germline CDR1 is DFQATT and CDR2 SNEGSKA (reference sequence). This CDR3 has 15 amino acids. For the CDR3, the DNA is TGCAGTGCTATTTCTGGACAGGGGAGGACAGATACGCAGTATTTT. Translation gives CSAISGQGRTDTQYF.

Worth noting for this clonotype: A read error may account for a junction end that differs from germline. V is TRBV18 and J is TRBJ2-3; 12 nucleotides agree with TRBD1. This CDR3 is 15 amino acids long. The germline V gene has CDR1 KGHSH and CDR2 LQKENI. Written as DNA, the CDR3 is TGTACCAGCTCACCCGTGGGACAGGGGGCAAATACGCAGTATTTT. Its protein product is CTSSPVGQGANTQYF.

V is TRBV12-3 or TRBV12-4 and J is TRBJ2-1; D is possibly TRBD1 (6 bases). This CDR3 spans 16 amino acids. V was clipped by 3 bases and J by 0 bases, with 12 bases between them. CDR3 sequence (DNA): TGTGCCAGCAGTTTCGGGCAGGGGCGCTCCTACAATGAGCAGTTCTTC. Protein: CASSFGQGRSYNEQFF.

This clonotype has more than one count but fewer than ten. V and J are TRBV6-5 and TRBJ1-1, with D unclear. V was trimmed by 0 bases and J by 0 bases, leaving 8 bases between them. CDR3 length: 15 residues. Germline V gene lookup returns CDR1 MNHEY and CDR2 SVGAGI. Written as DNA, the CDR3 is TGTGCCAGCAGTTACTCAAGGAATATGAACACTGAAGCTTTCTTT. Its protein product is CASSYSRNMNTEAFF.

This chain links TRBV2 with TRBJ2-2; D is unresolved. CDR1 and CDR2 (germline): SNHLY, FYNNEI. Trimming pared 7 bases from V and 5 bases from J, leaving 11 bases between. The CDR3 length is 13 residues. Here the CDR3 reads CASKRGPTGELFF. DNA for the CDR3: TGTGCCAGCAAACGCGGACCAACCGGGGAGCTGTTTTTT.

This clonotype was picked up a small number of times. As DNA, the CDR3 is TGTGCCAGCAGTTACGCTAGCGGATCGTCGTTCTACACAGATACGCAGTATTTT. This gives the protein CASSYASGSSFYTDTQYF. The V gene is TRBV6-6, the J gene TRBJ2-3; 7 positions match TRBD2. The CDR3 is 18 residues long. The germline gives CDR1 MNHNY, CDR2 SVGAGI (reference sequence). V shed 2 bases and J 2 bases; nucleotides not matched to a gene: 13.

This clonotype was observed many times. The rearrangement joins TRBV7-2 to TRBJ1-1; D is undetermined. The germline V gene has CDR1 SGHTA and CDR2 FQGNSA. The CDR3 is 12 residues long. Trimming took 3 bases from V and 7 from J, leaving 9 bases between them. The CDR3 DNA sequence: TGTGCCAGCAGCTTTTTACGCGATGAAGCTTTCTTT. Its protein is CASSFLRDEAFF. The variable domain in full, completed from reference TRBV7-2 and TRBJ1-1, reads GAGVSQSPSNKVTEKGKDVELRCDPISGHTALYWYRQSLGQGLEFLIYFQGNSAPDKSGLPSDRFSAERTGGSVSTLTIQRTQQEDSAVYLCASSFLRDEAFFGQGTRLTVV.

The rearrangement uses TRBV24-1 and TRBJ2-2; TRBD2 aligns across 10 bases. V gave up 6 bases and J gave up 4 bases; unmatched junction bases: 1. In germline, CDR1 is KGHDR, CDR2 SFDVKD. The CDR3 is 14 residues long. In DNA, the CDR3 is TGTGCCACCAGTCCTAGCGGGGGCACCGGGGAGCTGTTTTTT. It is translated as CATSPSGGTGELFF.

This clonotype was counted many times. The CDR3 sequence is CASSYDSSGTSTDTQYF. In DNA, the CDR3 is TGTGCCAGCAGTTATGATTCCAGCGGCACAAGCACAGATACGCAGTATTTT. This rearrangement joins TRBV6-2 or TRBV6-3 to TRBJ2-3, with a tentative D call TRBD2 (5 bases). Trimming took off 3 bases at V and 0 bases at J, with 16 bases between the two ends. Germline assignment: CDR1 MNHEY and CDR2 SVGEGT. The CDR3 extends over 17 amino acids.